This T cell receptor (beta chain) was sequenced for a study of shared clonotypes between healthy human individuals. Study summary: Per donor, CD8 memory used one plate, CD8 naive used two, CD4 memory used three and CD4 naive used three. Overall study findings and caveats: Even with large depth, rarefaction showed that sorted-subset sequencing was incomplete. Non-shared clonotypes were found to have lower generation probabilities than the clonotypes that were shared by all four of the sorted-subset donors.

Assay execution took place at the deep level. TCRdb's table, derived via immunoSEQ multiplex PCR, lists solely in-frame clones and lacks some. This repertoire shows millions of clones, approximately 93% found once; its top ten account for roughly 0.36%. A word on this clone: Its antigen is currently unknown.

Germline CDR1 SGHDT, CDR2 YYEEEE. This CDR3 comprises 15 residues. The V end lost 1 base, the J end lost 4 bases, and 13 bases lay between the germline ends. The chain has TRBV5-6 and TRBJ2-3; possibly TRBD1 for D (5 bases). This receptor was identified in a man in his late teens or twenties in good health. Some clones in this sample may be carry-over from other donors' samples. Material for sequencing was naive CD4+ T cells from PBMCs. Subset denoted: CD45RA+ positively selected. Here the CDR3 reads CASSLSPGNPDTQYF. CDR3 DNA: TGTGCCAGCAGCTTGTCCCCAGGGAACCCAGATACGCAGTATTTT.